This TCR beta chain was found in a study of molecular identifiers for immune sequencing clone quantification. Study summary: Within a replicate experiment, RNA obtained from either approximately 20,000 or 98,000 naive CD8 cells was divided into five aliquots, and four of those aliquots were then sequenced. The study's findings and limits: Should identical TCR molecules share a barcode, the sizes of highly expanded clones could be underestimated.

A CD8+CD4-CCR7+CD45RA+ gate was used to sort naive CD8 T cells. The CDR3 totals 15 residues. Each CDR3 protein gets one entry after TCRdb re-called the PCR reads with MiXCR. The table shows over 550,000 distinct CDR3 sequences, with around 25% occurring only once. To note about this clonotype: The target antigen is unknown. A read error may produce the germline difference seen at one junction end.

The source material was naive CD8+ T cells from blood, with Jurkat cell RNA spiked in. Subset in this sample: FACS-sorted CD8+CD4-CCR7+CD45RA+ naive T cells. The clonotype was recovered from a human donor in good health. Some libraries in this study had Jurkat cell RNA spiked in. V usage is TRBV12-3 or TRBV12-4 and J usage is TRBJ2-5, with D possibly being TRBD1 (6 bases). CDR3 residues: CASKMGPGQQETQSF. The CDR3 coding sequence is TGTGCCAGCAAAATGGGACCGGGACAACAAGAGACCCAGTCCTTC.